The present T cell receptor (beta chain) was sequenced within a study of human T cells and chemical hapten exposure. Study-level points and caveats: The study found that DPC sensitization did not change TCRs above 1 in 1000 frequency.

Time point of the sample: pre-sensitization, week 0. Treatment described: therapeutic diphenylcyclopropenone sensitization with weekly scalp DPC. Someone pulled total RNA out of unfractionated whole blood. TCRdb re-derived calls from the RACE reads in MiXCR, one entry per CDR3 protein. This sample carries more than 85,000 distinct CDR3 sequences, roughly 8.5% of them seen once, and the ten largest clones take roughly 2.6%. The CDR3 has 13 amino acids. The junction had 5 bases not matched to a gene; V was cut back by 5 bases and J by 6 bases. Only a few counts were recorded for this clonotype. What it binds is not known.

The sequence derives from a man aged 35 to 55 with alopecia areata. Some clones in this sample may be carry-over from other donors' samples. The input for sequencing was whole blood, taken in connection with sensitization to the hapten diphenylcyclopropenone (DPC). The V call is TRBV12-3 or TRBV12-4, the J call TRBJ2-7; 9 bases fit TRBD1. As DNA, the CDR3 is TGTGCCAGCAGTCCCGACAGGGGGGCCGAGCAGTACGTC. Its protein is CASSPDRGAEQYV.